In its sample, the clone carrying this T cell receptor (beta chain) was seen a few times. The antigen is undetermined. This sample is part of a study of T-cell reconstitution after alpha-beta-depleted transplantation in children. Overall study results and limits: Counts and diversity of T cells one year after transplant came mostly from newly produced T cells.

The TCRbeta library was prepared with unique molecular identifiers. Each CDR3 protein gets one entry after TCRdb re-called the PCR reads with MiXCR. The sample records fewer than 550,000 distinct CDR3 sequences, over 10% being singletons. V shed 2 bases, J shed 4 bases, and the junction held 16 bases outside the gene matches. Germline V gene sequence: CDR1 SGHRS, CDR2 YFSETQ. The CDR3 runs 20 residues. The starting material was PBMCs, mostly from graft donor cells, obtained 180 days after TCRalphabeta/CD19-depleted stem cell transplant. This clonotype was sampled from a female patient aged 2 to 10 who had a stem cell transplant for aplastic anemia, so the T cells may come from the graft donor. The chain employs TRBV5-1 and TRBJ2-3, with 13 bases identical to TRBD2. The CDR3 DNA reads TGCGCCAGCAGCTTTGGACTAGCGGGAGTTGTAGCCCTGGGGTCAGATACGCAGTATTTT. Encoded protein: CASSFGLAGVVALGSDTQYF.